The sequence of this T cell receptor (beta chain) was determined in a study of T cells after yellow fever vaccination. Study-level findings and limits: FACS-sorted repertoires might harbor abundant contaminating clonotypes from the bulk population.

Germline assignment: CDR1 MGHRA and CDR2 YSYEKL. V lost 1 base and J lost 5, with 8 bases in between. The CDR3 is made up of 13 amino acids. TCRdb re-analysed the 5' RACE reads in MiXCR, keeping a single row per CDR3 protein. The sample consists of about 430,000 distinct CDR3 sequences, 18% of them appearing once. Concerning this clonotype: Its antigen is undetermined.

The chain uses TRBV4-1 and TRBJ1-2; D call uncertain. The sequences come from PBMCs, collected before the yellow fever booster vaccination. This clonotype was sampled from a man aged 18 to 30 who received the YFV17D yellow fever vaccine. The CDR3 DNA is TGCGCCAGCAGCCAAGGGTCCGTTTATGGCTACACCTTC. This encodes CASSQGSVYGYTF.